The 25 T cell receptor beta chains below all came from one sample that was sequenced in a study of CXCR3-negative and CXCR3-positive naive CD8 T cells. Study-level results: The study found more hydrophobic TRB CDR3s in CXCR3-positive naive cells than in CXCR3-negative naive cells.

Preparation of TRB cDNA libraries relied on 5' RACE carrying UMI labels. Reprocessing the 5' RACE reads, TCRdb reports a single entry for every CDR3 protein and omits DNA. The sample features 4,500 to 5,000 distinct CDR3 sequences, with roughly 2.5% in its top ten. These receptors have no known antigen. The sequenced sample consisted of naive CXCR3+ CD8+ T cells from blood. Noted subset: CD45RO-CCR7+CD27+CD95- naive CD8+ T cells expressing CXCR3 (TNR3+). These receptors were taken from a human donor in good health. Some clones in this sample may be carry-over from other donors' samples.

The CDR3 is CASQGGATNEKLFF. The chain links TRBV11-3 to TRBJ1-4; TCRdb designates TRBD1, a call that cannot be tested without DNA. Germline CDR1 and CDR2: SGHNT and YENEEA. The CDR3 is 14 residues long. Complete variable domain (other parts from reference TRBV11-3 and TRBJ1-4): EAGVVQSPRYKIIEKKQPVAFWCNPISGHNTLYWYLQNLGQGPELLIRYENEEAVDDSQLPKDRFSAERLKGVDSTLKIQPAELGDSAVYLCASQGGATNEKLFFGSGTQLSVL.

The CDR3 region is CASSLGSGTSGSITDTQYF. The chain has TRBV12-3 or TRBV12-4 and TRBJ2-3; the D gene TCRdb calls, TRBD2, cannot be checked with no DNA. This CDR3 spans 19 amino acids.

The V gene is TRBV29-1, the J gene TRBJ2-5; TCRdb lists TRBD2, though no DNA is available to test this call. The germline CDR1 and CDR2 sequences are SQVTM and ANQGSEA. The CDR3 loop spans 16 amino acids. This chain's CDR3 is CSTRPVAGEDQETQYF.

The chain is built from TRBV14 and TRBJ2-6. This CDR3 comprises 15 residues. The V gene's germline CDR1 is SGHDN and CDR2 FVKESK. This CDR3 reads CASSQVGIVANVLTF.

The chain carries TRBV5-1 and TRBJ2-7; TCRdb designates TRBD2, a call that cannot be tested without DNA. Germline-derived CDR1 and CDR2 are SGHRS and YFSETQ. This CDR3 comprises 17 residues. The CDR3 is CASSLTPGLAGGYEQYF.

This chain's CDR3 is CASSQGPRTRNEQFF. This chain connects TRBV14 to TRBJ2-1. There are 15 residues in the CDR3. Germline V gene sequence: CDR1 SGHDN, CDR2 FVKESK.

The chain has TRBV3-1 and TRBJ2-7; TCRdb selects TRBD1, and the lack of DNA leaves this call unchecked. This CDR3 is 14 amino acids long. Germline loops: CDR1 LGHDT, CDR2 YNNKEL (reference sequence). The CDR3 here is CASSQDGGPYEQYF.

By frequency, this clonotype registers medium-sized. The CDR3 spells CASSKLAEREGRPDTQYF. This sequence joins TRBV21-1 and TRBJ2-3; absent DNA, TCRdb's TRBD2 call cannot be checked. TRBV21-1 is a recognized pseudogene. The CDR3 contains 18 residues.

This chain links TRBV5-1 with TRBJ2-7; TCRdb calls TRBD1, which cannot be checked without DNA. Germline CDR1 and CDR2: SGHRS and YFSETQ. The CDR3 covers 15 residues. CDR3 in amino acids: CASSPGTHNSYEQYF.

This clonotype is labeled medium-sized based on frequency. V gene TRBV4-1 combines with J gene TRBJ2-1; TCRdb outputs TRBD2, but without DNA this stays unchecked. Germline CDR1 and CDR2: MGHRA and YSYEKL. This CDR3 is built from 16 residues. The CDR3 here is CASSQLLAGGFNEQFF.

By frequency, this clonotype is large (0.1 to 1%). CDR3 sequence: CASSTFHGYTF. The rearrangement links TRBV25-1 to TRBJ1-2. Germline CDR1 and CDR2: MGHDK and SYGVNS. The CDR3 runs to 11 residues.

The chain carries TRBV5-1 and TRBJ2-1; TCRdb outputs TRBD1, but without DNA this stays unchecked. Germline V gene sequence: CDR1 SGHRS, CDR2 YFSETQ. The CDR3 is 16 amino acids. This CDR3 reads CASRYAGTGSDSEQFF.

This clonotype is called medium-sized based on its frequency. The rearrangement joins TRBV29-1 to TRBJ2-2; the D gene TCRdb calls, TRBD1, cannot be checked with no DNA. The germline V gene encodes CDR1 SQVTM and CDR2 ANQGSEA. This CDR3 contains 16 residues. CDR3 in amino acids: CSVEIFGTGGTGELFF.

This chain connects TRBV29-1 to TRBJ2-7. CDR3 length: 11 residues. Germline V gene sequence: CDR1 SQVTM, CDR2 ANQGSEA. The chain's CDR3 is CSVEKGYEQYF.

This chain joins TRBV28 and TRBJ2-7; the D gene TCRdb calls, TRBD1, cannot be checked with no DNA. This CDR3 contains 12 residues. Looked up from germline, CDR1 is MDHEN and CDR2 is SYDVKM. The CDR3 reads CASSEGTYEQYF.

In terms of frequency, this clonotype is medium-sized. The V gene is TRBV30, the J gene TRBJ2-1; as DNA is missing, the TRBD2 call by TCRdb cannot be tested. CDR3 size: 14 residues. Looked up from germline, CDR1 is GTSNPN and CDR2 is SVGIG (reference sequence). CDR3 sequence: CAWSALGLVNEQFF.

Frequency places this clonotype as medium-sized. The chain has TRBV29-1 and TRBJ2-3; the TCRdb D gene call, TRBD1, has no DNA to confirm it. The length of the CDR3 is 13 residues. The germline V gene has CDR1 SQVTM and CDR2 ANQGSEA. CDR3: CSVYGQNTDTQYF.

The V and J genes are TRBV3-1 and TRBJ2-2; no DNA is available, so the TRBD2 call from TCRdb remains unchecked. The CDR3 has 17 residues. Per the germline V gene, CDR1 is LGHDT and CDR2 is YNNKEL (reference sequence). The CDR3 is CASSHITSVPNTGELFF.

By frequency, this clonotype is medium-sized (0.01 to 0.1%). The CDR3 sequence: CSVVPLAGGPEQYF. This chain uses TRBV29-1 with TRBJ2-7; lacking DNA, the TRBD2 call made by TCRdb goes unchecked. The CDR3 has 14 amino acids. Germline values: CDR1 SQVTM, CDR2 ANQGSEA.

By frequency, this clonotype registers medium-sized. The J gene is TRBJ1-1, the V gene TRBV29-1; the TCRdb call, TRBD1, lacks DNA for checking. CDR1 is SQVTM, CDR2 ANQGSEA, per germline. The CDR3 contains 14 residues. The CDR3 is CSVERGGSNTEAFF.

The chain joins TRBV7-8 to TRBJ1-1. CDR3 size: 13 residues. Germline V CDR1 and CDR2: SGHVS, FQNEAQ. This chain's CDR3 is CASSLDQFTEAFF. The full variable domain, its missing parts supplied by reference TRBV7-8 and TRBJ1-1, is GAGVSQSPRYKVAKRGQDVALRCDPISGHVSLFWYQQALGQGPEFLTYFQNEAQLDKSGLPSDRFFAERPEGSVSTLKIQRTQQEDSAVYLCASSLDQFTEAFFGQGTRLTVV.

The chain couples TRBV29-1 to TRBJ2-2. Germline V gene lookup returns CDR1 SQVTM and CDR2 ANQGSEA. This CDR3 is 15 amino acids long. The CDR3 reads CSVDVSAELSGELFF.

The V and J genes are TRBV3-1 and TRBJ2-7; TCRdb's D call, TRBD2, is unchecked because there is no DNA. CDR3 length: 14 amino acids. Germline CDR1 LGHDT, CDR2 YNNKEL (reference sequence). The chain's CDR3 is CASSQGLEWYEQYF.

This clonotype is labeled large (0.1 to 1%) based on frequency. This chain uses TRBV20-1 with TRBJ2-5; the TRBD2 assignment by TCRdb is unverifiable without DNA. Germline loops: CDR1 DFQATT, CDR2 SNEGSKA (reference sequence). The CDR3 has 16 amino acids. CDR3 protein: CSARDGGGPGGETQYF.

This chain uses TRBV28 with TRBJ2-5; TCRdb names TRBD2, which stays unverified in the absence of DNA. This CDR3 has 16 amino acids. CDR1 MDHEN and CDR2 SYDVKM come from the germline V gene. CDR3 region: CASSWAGLHKQETQYF.